A selection of T cell receptor beta chains follows, all from one sample in a study of shared clonotypes between healthy human individuals. Sequenced by immunoSEQ multiplex PCR; TCRdb stores in-frame clones only, minus some. The table has roughly 500,000 clones, approximately 80% seen once; the top ten hold 9.5% to 15%. The specimen was PBMCs. Receptor source: a middle-aged woman in good health. Some clones in this sample may be carry-over from other donors' samples. The CDR3 runs from the conserved cysteine through the conserved F or W. D genes are given only for firm matches. The size of a clone is reported for some rows only, either as once, few or many, or as a class for expanded clones.

size: NA; D: NA; J: TRBJ1-1; V: TRBV4-1; DNA: TGCGCCAGCAGCCCGGGACCGCGGCTTGAAGCTTTCTTT; CDR3: CASSPGPRLEAFF
size: NA; D: NA; J: TRBJ2-1; V: TRBV28; DNA: TGTGCCAGCAGTCCGGGGTCCAATGAGCAGTTCTTC; CDR3: CASSPGSNEQFF
size: NA; D: NA; J: TRBJ2-2; V: TRBV9; DNA: TGTGCCAGCAGCCCATACCCCTTGGGCAACACCGGGGAGCTGTTTTTT; CDR3: CASSPYPLGNTGELFF
size: NA; D: TRBD1; J: TRBJ1-1; V: TRBV2; DNA: TGTGCCAGCAGTGACCACAGGGGGCACGGCACTGAAGCTTTCTTT; CDR3: CASSDHRGHGTEAFF
size: NA; D: TRBD1; J: TRBJ2-5; V: TRBV28; DNA: TGTGCCAGCAACCCCCGTCGGGACAGGGGGCGAGAGACCCAGTACTTC; CDR3: CASNPRRDRGRETQYF
size: few; D: NA; J: TRBJ1-5; V: TRBV27; DNA: TGTGCCAGCAGTTTAACATTCCGCCAGCCCCAGCATTTT; CDR3: CASSLTFRQPQHF
size: NA; D: NA; J: TRBJ1-2; V: TRBV6-6; DNA: TGTGCCAGCAGCGAAAAGAACTCCCCAACGGTCTATGGCTACACCTTC; CDR3: CASSEKNSPTVYGYTF
size: NA; D: NA; J: TRBJ1-4; V: TRBV4-1; DNA: TGCGCCAGCAGCCAAGAATTTCCGGGGGCGAATGAAAAACTGTTTTTT; CDR3: CASSQEFPGANEKLFF
size: NA; D: NA; J: TRBJ2-1; V: TRBV6-6; DNA: TGTGCCAGCAGTTACGGAGGGGGGGACGGTGAGCAGTTCTTC; CDR3: CASSYGGGDGEQFF
size: NA; D: TRBD2; J: TRBJ2-1; V: TRBV19; DNA: TGTGCCAGTAGTCGTACTAGCGGGTGGGATGAGCAGTTCTTC; CDR3: CASSRTSGWDEQFF
size: NA; D: NA; J: TRBJ2-2; V: TRBV2; DNA: TGTGCCCCCAGCCACCTCCCGGGGGAGCTGTTTTTT; CDR3: CAPSHLPGELFF
size: once; D: NA; J: TRBJ1-2; V: TRBV6-5; DNA: TGTGCCAGCAGCCGTTCGGTAGTGAGGGGCTATGGCTACACCTTC; CDR3: CASSRSVVRGYGYTF
size: once; D: TRBD1; J: TRBJ2-5; V: TRBV29-1; DNA: TGCAGCGTTGGAGGGCTGACAGGGGACCAAGAGACCCAGTACTTC; CDR3: CSVGGLTGDQETQYF
size: NA; D: NA; J: TRBJ1-1; V: TRBV19; DNA: TGTGCCAGTAGTATAGATCGAGAGGACACTGAAGCTTTCTTT; CDR3: CASSIDREDTEAFF
size: NA; D: TRBD2; J: TRBJ2-1; V: TRBV2; DNA: TGTGCCAGCACCCTCCGGACTAGCGGGAGTAGTGAGCAGTTCTTC; CDR3: CASTLRTSGSSEQFF
size: NA; D: TRBD2; J: TRBJ2-2; V: TRBV5-4; DNA: TGTGCCAGCAGCACCGGGACTAGCGGGAGGGCCGGGGAGCTGTTTTTT; CDR3: CASSTGTSGRAGELFF
size: NA; D: NA; J: TRBJ2-7; V: TRBV25-1; DNA: TGTGCCAGCAGTGAATATGGGCGGCGGGGCTACGAGCAGTACTTC; CDR3: CASSEYGRRGYEQYF
size: NA; D: NA; J: TRBJ1-2; V: TRBV29-1; DNA: TGCAGCGTTCGAGTTGGGGACTATGGCTACACCTTC; CDR3: CSVRVGDYGYTF
size: NA; D: NA; J: TRBJ2-3; V: TRBV29-1; DNA: TGCAGCGCACGAAGGGGGACTGGACCAATGTCAGATACGCAGTATTTT; CDR3: CSARRGTGPMSDTQYF
size: NA; D: NA; J: TRBJ2-2; V: TRBV7-2; DNA: TGTGCCAGCAGCCGGCTGGGGGCGAACACCGGGGAGCTGTTTTTT; CDR3: CASSRLGANTGELFF
size: once; D: NA; J: TRBJ2-7; V: TRBV19; DNA: TGTGCCAGTAGTATCCGGGACTCGCTGTACGAGCAGTACTTC; CDR3: CASSIRDSLYEQYF
size: NA; D: NA; J: TRBJ2-5; V: TRBV9; DNA: TGTGCCAGCAGCGTAGGTTGGGCTCAAGAGACCCAGTACTTC; CDR3: CASSVGWAQETQYF
size: NA; D: TRBD1; J: TRBJ2-1; V: TRBV2; DNA: TGTGCCAGCAGTTACGGGACAGGGGTCGCTCAGGCTGAGCAGTTCTTC; CDR3: CASSYGTGVAQAEQFF
size: NA; D: NA; J: TRBJ2-7; V: TRBV4-2; DNA: TGTGCCAGCAGCCAATACCGGGACAAAACCTACGAGCAGTACTTC; CDR3: CASSQYRDKTYEQYF
size: NA; D: NA; J: TRBJ2-2; V: TRBV25-1; DNA: TGTGCCAGCAGTGAACAGACAGTACCCGGGGAGCTGTTTTTT; CDR3: CASSEQTVPGELFF
size: NA; D: TRBD2; J: TRBJ2-3; V: TRBV5-4; DNA: TGTGCCAGCAGCTTGCGTCTAGCGGGAGGCCCTCTCGATACGCAGTATTTT; CDR3: CASSLRLAGGPLDTQYF
size: NA; D: TRBD2; J: TRBJ2-7; V: TRBV15; DNA: TGTGCCACCAGCCAGGGACTAGCGTTCTCCTACGAGCAGTACTTC; CDR3: CATSQGLAFSYEQYF
size: few; D: NA; J: TRBJ1-1; V: TRBV7-9; DNA: TGTGCCAGCAGCTTCTCCCGACAGATGAACACTGAAGCTTTCTTT; CDR3: CASSFSRQMNTEAFF
size: NA; D: NA; J: TRBJ1-2; V: TRBV7-2; DNA: TGTGCCAGCAGCTTGGGTCGGGCTGGCTACACCTTC; CDR3: CASSLGRAGYTF
size: NA; D: TRBD1; J: TRBJ1-1; V: TRBV29-1; DNA: TGCAGCGTGGGACAGGGGGAGGGCACTGAAGCTTTCTTT; CDR3: CSVGQGEGTEAFF
size: few; D: NA; J: TRBJ2-6; V: TRBV9; DNA: TGTGCCAGCAGCCTTTGGAAGTCTGGGGCCAACGTCCTGACTTTC; CDR3: CASSLWKSGANVLTF
size: NA; D: TRBD2; J: TRBJ2-5; V: TRBV27; DNA: TGTGCCAGCAGTCCACCCGAGCGGGGTAAGCAGTACTTC; CDR3: CASSPPERGKQYF
size: NA; D: NA; J: TRBJ1-1; V: TRBV5-1; DNA: TGCGCCAGCACCCTGGCGCCCGGGACAAACTATGAAGCTTTCTTT; CDR3: CASTLAPGTNYEAFF
size: NA; D: TRBD2; J: TRBJ2-1; V: TRBV5-6; DNA: TGTGCCAGCAGCTTTTCCGGGGGGGAGCAGTTCTTC; CDR3: CASSFSGGEQFF
size: few; D: TRBD2; J: TRBJ2-1; V: TRBV7-2; DNA: TGTGCCAGCAGCCACACTAGCGGGACGAACTACAATGAGCAGTTCTTC; CDR3: CASSHTSGTNYNEQFF
size: NA; D: TRBD1; J: TRBJ1-3; V: TRBV18; DNA: TGTGCCAGCTCACCTTCCCGACAGGGGACTGGAAACACCATATATTTT; CDR3: CASSPSRQGTGNTIYF
size: NA; D: TRBD1; J: TRBJ2-7; V: TRBV10-2; DNA: TGCGCCAGCAGCGGGACAGGGGTCGCCGAGCAGTACTTC; CDR3: CASSGTGVAEQYF
size: NA; D: NA; J: TRBJ2-3; V: TRBV6-4; DNA: TGTGCCAGCAGCCTCAGGGAGGCGGGAGATACGCAGTATTTT; CDR3: CASSLREAGDTQYF
size: NA; D: NA; J: TRBJ2-3; V: TRBV21-1; DNA: TGTGCCAGCCACGTAGCAGGGTGCAGAACAGATACGCAGTATTTT; CDR3: CASHVAGCRTDTQYF
size: NA; D: NA; J: TRBJ2-3; V: TRBV7-3; DNA: TGTGCCAGCAGCTTAAGAGGGACTAGCACAGATACGCAGTATTTT; CDR3: CASSLRGTSTDTQYF
size: NA; D: NA; J: TRBJ2-5; V: TRBV7-2; DNA: TGTGCCAGCACCCAATCCCGAACTCGAGGGGAGACCCAGTACTTC; CDR3: CASTQSRTRGETQYF
size: NA; D: NA; J: TRBJ1-5; V: TRBV6-1; DNA: TGTGCCAGCAGTTGGTCGGAGGTGGGCAATCAGCCCCAGCATTTT; CDR3: CASSWSEVGNQPQHF
size: many; D: NA; J: TRBJ2-7; V: TRBV7-2; DNA: TGTGCCAGCAGCTTAGCAGGTCAGGGAGCCTACGAGCAGTACTTC; CDR3: CASSLAGQGAYEQYF
size: NA; D: TRBD1; J: TRBJ2-7; V: TRBV10-3; DNA: TGTGCCATCAGCCCACAGGGGGCCAACGAGCAGTACTTC; CDR3: CAISPQGANEQYF
size: NA; D: TRBD2; J: TRBJ2-3; V: TRBV5-4; DNA: TGTGCCAGCAGCGTGACTAGCGGGAGGGTGAATACGCAGTATTTT; CDR3: CASSVTSGRVNTQYF
size: NA; D: NA; J: TRBJ1-1; V: TRBV27; DNA: TGTGCCAGCAGGCCCTTTAGGGTCGAGATGAACACTGAAGCTTTCTTT; CDR3: CASRPFRVEMNTEAFF
size: NA; D: NA; J: TRBJ2-7; V: TRBV27; DNA: TGTGCCAGCAGTATTGAGGGGAACTACGAGCAGTACTTC; CDR3: CASSIEGNYEQYF
size: NA; D: TRBD2; J: TRBJ2-2; V: TRBV11-2; DNA: TGTGCCAGCAGCTTACTAGCGGGAGGGCCAGGGAACACCGGGGAGCTGTTTTTT; CDR3: CASSLLAGGPGNTGELFF
size: NA; D: NA; J: TRBJ1-4; V: TRBV30; DNA: TGTGCCTGGAACGACAGGATCCCCGCCGAAAAACTGTTTTTT; CDR3: CAWNDRIPAEKLFF
size: NA; D: NA; J: TRBJ1-4; V: TRBV19; DNA: TGTGCCAGTAGCGGCGGGGCGGGAAAACTGTTTTTT; CDR3: CASSGGAGKLFF
size: NA; D: TRBD1; J: TRBJ2-5; V: TRBV5-4; DNA: TGTGCCAGCAGGAGATCGACAGGGGAAGAGACCCAGTACTTC; CDR3: CASRRSTGEETQYF
size: NA; D: NA; J: TRBJ1-4; V: TRBV19; DNA: TGTGCCAGTAGTTTACAGGGAAATGAAAAACTGTTTTTT; CDR3: CASSLQGNEKLFF
size: once; D: NA; J: TRBJ1-1; V: TRBV28; DNA: TGTGCCAGCAGTACCCGGGGGGGGGCTGAAGCTTTCTTT; CDR3: CASSTRGGAEAFF
size: NA; D: TRBD2; J: TRBJ2-3; V: TRBV28; DNA: TGTGCCAGCAGTTTAGGGCTAGCGGGAGTCGCAGATACGCAGTATTTT; CDR3: CASSLGLAGVADTQYF